The 29 T cell receptor beta chains presented below share a single source sample, sequenced in a study of shared clonotypes between healthy human individuals. Method: immunoSEQ multiplex PCR; TCRdb's copy keeps in-frame clones and lacks some. This repertoire shows 2 million to 2.5 million clones, 92% found once; its top ten account for 0.37%. Source material: naive CD4+ T cells from PBMCs. Subset here: CD45RA+ positively selected. These receptors all come from a man aged 18 to 30 in good health. Some clones in this sample may be carry-over from other donors' samples.

The chain is built from TRBV6-5 and TRBJ1-1; TRBD1 agrees at 10 bases. The ends lost 5 bases at V and 6 bases at J; junction bases unmatched: 6. This CDR3 comprises 14 residues. Germline V CDR1 and CDR2: MNHEY, SVGAGI. The CDR3 loop reads CASSGQGVPAEAFF. The CDR3 DNA reads TGTGCCAGCAGTGGACAGGGGGTCCCGGCTGAAGCTTTCTTT.

This sequence joins TRBV6-5 and TRBJ2-7; D is ambiguous. The CDR3 runs to 12 residues. Germline V gives CDR1 MNHEY, CDR2 SVGAGI. V lost 5 bases, J lost 2 bases, and 7 bases lay in between. CDR3 loop: CASSETPYEQYF. CDR3 nucleotides: TGTGCCAGCAGTGAGACACCCTACGAGCAGTACTTC.

The CDR3 region has the DNA TGTGCCAGCAGCCTCTCTACAGGCGTCGAGCAGTACTTC. Translated: CASSLSTGVEQYF. The chain links TRBV6-6 to TRBJ2-7, with a tentative D call TRBD1 (5 bases). CDR3 length: 13 residues. Germline CDR1 and CDR2: MNHNY and SVGAGI (reference sequence). Trimming pared 6 bases from V and 6 bases from J, leaving 15 bases between.

V usage is TRBV27 and J usage is TRBJ1-2, with 7 bases lining up with TRBD1. V lost 5 bases and J lost 4; bases outside the gene matches: 10. Germline V lookup: CDR1 MNHEY, CDR2 SMNVEV (reference sequence). The CDR3 runs 15 residues. The CDR3: CASSPTTGRSYGYTF. The DNA for the CDR3 is TGTGCCAGCAGTCCCACGACAGGGCGTAGCTATGGCTACACCTTC.

The chain employs TRBV12-5 and TRBJ2-1; 7 bases agree with TRBD2. Unmatched junction bases numbered 6, after V lost 1 base and J lost 0 bases. Germline V gives CDR1 LGHNT, CDR2 FRNRAP. The CDR3 loop spans 17 amino acids. The CDR3 is CASGLATSASSYNEQFF. In DNA form, the CDR3 reads TGTGCTAGTGGTTTGGCCACTAGCGCTAGCTCCTACAATGAGCAGTTCTTC.

This chain connects TRBV18 to TRBJ1-2; TRBD1 agrees at 7 bases. The ends lost 1 base at V and 7 bases at J; junction bases unmatched: 6. Germline lookup yields CDR1 KGHSH and CDR2 LQKENI. The CDR3 is 14 residues long. CDR3 in DNA: TGTGCCAGCTCACCACTCGGGACAGATTTTGGCTACACCTTC. Its translation is CASSPLGTDFGYTF.

This chain links TRBV7-9 with TRBJ1-1; D perhaps matches TRBD1 (6 bases). This CDR3 spans 14 amino acids. Looked up from germline, CDR1 is SEHNR and CDR2 is FQNEAQ (reference sequence). V lost 4 bases and J lost 6, with 15 bases in between. The CDR3, as DNA: TGTGCCAGCAGCTCGCCCCAGGGGAGGGCTGAAGCTTTCTTT. This gives the protein CASSSPQGRAEAFF.

The chain carries TRBV7-2 and TRBJ2-2; D is uncertain. Trimming left V 3 bases short and J 6 bases short, with 5 bases between. CDR3 length equals 12 residues. The germline CDR1 and CDR2 sequences are SGHTA and FQGNSA. CDR3 sequence: CASSFRAGELFF. The CDR3 bases are TGTGCCAGCAGCTTTCGGGCCGGGGAGCTGTTTTTT.

This chain connects TRBV5-1 to TRBJ2-3, with D perhaps TRBD2 (6 bases). From germline, CDR1 is SGHRS and CDR2 YFSETQ. The CDR3 has 13 residues. V was cut by 7 bases and J by 3 bases, with 12 bases left in between. The CDR3 DNA reads as TGCGCCAGCGGAAATCGGGGGACAGATACGCAGTATTTT. It translates to CASGNRGTDTQYF.

The chain links TRBV5-5 to TRBJ1-1, with 7 bases aligning to TRBD1. CDR1 is SGHKS, CDR2 YYEKEE, per germline (reference sequence). V dropped 4 bases and J dropped 2; count of bases not matched to a gene: 11. The CDR3 is made up of 16 amino acids. CDR3 bases: TGTGCCAGCAGCCCATTAGGGGGCTGGGGAAACACTGAAGCTTTCTTT. It specifies CASSPLGGWGNTEAFF. The full variable domain, rest sourced from reference TRBV5-5 and TRBJ1-1, is DAGVTQSPTHLIKTRGQQVTLRCSPISGHKSVSWYQQVLGQGPQFIFQYYEKEERGRGNFPDRFSARQFPNYSSELNVNALLLGDSALYLCASSPLGGWGNTEAFFGQGTRLTVV.

This chain uses TRBV11-2 with TRBJ2-7; perhaps D is TRBD1 or TRBD2 (5 bases each). V was cut by 3 bases and J by 0 bases, with 15 bases left in between. This CDR3 contains 16 residues. Germline V gene data show CDR1 as SGHAT and CDR2 as FQNNGV. The DNA of the CDR3 is TGTGCCAGCAGCTTTACCCGGGCAGGGACCTCCTACGAGCAGTACTTC. Amino acids: CASSFTRAGTSYEQYF.

J is TRBJ2-7 and V is TRBV7-2; a possible D gene is TRBD1 (5 bases). This CDR3 has 15 residues. V was pared by 5 bases and J by 5 bases, with 19 bases between. The germline V gene encodes CDR1 SGHTA and CDR2 FQGNSA. The CDR3 sequence is CASSPRQSPSNEQYF. In DNA form, the CDR3 reads TGTGCCAGCAGCCCAAGACAGAGCCCAAGCAACGAGCAGTACTTC. Supplemented by reference TRBV7-2 and TRBJ2-7, the full variable domain reads GAGVSQSPSNKVTEKGKDVELRCDPISGHTALYWYRQSLGQGLEFLIYFQGNSAPDKSGLPSDRFSAERTGGSVSTLTIQRTQQEDSAVYLCASSPRQSPSNEQYFGPGTRLTVT.

The V gene is TRBV27, the J gene TRBJ2-1; D call uncertain. Trimming shortened V by 1 base and J by 9 bases, and 22 bases separated the two germline ends. Germline V gives CDR1 MNHEY, CDR2 SMNVEV (reference sequence). The CDR3 spans 17 residues. The CDR3 nucleotides read TGTGCCAGCAGTTTATTCGCTGTTGGCGGAACCTCGGGTGAGCAGTTCTTC. This translates into CASSLFAVGGTSGEQFF.

The gene calls are TRBV5-4 and TRBJ1-3; D remains ambiguous. V shed 1 base and J shed 3 bases, with 11 bases lying between them. The CDR3 totals 15 residues. The germline CDR1 and CDR2 sequences are SGHNT and YYREEE (reference sequence). CDR3 in amino acids: CASSLSRMGGNTIYF. The CDR3 DNA sequence: TGTGCCAGCAGCTTGAGCCGGATGGGTGGAAACACCATATATTTT.

The gene calls are TRBV7-9 and TRBJ1-2; perhaps TRBD1 as D (6 bases). The CDR3 loop spans 13 amino acids. Germline V CDR1 and CDR2: SEHNR, FQNEAQ (reference sequence). The V end lost 0 bases, the J end lost 12 bases, and 14 bases lay between the germline ends. This CDR3 is CASSLAGGPRHTF. For the CDR3, the DNA is TGTGCCAGCAGCTTAGCTGGGGGGCCCCGTCACACCTTC.

V and J are TRBV7-8 and TRBJ2-3; D unresolved. V shed 1 base and J shed 6 bases, with 14 bases lying between them. Germline assignment: CDR1 SGHVS and CDR2 FQNEAQ. CDR3 size: 15 residues. CDR3 nucleotide sequence: TGTGCCAGCAGCTTAGGGGTCGGTGTGGAGGATACGCAGTATTTT. Amino acid sequence: CASSLGVGVEDTQYF. Looking up the rest from reference TRBV7-8 and TRBJ2-3 gives the full variable domain: GAGVSQSPRYKVAKRGQDVALRCDPISGHVSLFWYQQALGQGPEFLTYFQNEAQLDKSGLPSDRFFAERPEGSVSTLKIQRTQQEDSAVYLCASSLGVGVEDTQYFGPGTRLTVL.

This clone was found once. The chain joins TRBV28 to TRBJ1-4; possibly TRBD1 for D (6 bases). V lost 6 bases and J 10 bases, leaving 15 bases between the germline ends. The CDR3 totals 13 residues. Germline values: CDR1 MDHEN, CDR2 SYDVKM. The CDR3 DNA is TGTGCCAGCAGCGGGGGGGCGGAGGTAAAACTGTTTTTT. Amino acids: CASSGGAEVKLFF.

The chain uses TRBV10-3 and TRBJ2-1; 12 bases agree with TRBD2. The V segment lost 3 bases and the J segment 4 bases; nucleotides outside the gene matches: 4. The CDR3 is 16 amino acids. Germline CDR1 and CDR2: ENHRY and SYGVKD. This CDR3 is CAISDSSGRVYNEQFF. The CDR3 nucleotides are TGTGCCATCAGTGATTCTAGCGGGAGGGTTTACAATGAGCAGTTCTTC.

The chain carries TRBV10-2 and TRBJ2-7; 10 nucleotides match TRBD2. V trimming: 7 bases; J trimming: 7 bases; junction bases outside the gene matches: 16. The germline gives CDR1 WSHSY, CDR2 SAAADI. CDR3 length: 16 amino acids. CDR3 DNA: TGCGCCAGCATGTTTTCTCATCTAGCGGGAGCTAGAGAGCAGTACTTC. Protein product: CASMFSHLAGAREQYF.

The rearrangement joins TRBV19 to TRBJ2-3; 9 nucleotides agree with TRBD2. The CDR3 consists of 16 residues. Trimming took 4 bases from V and 0 from J; bases not matched to a gene: 5. The germline V gene has CDR1 LNHDA and CDR2 SQIVND (reference sequence). CDR3 protein: CASSKRLAASTDTQYF. CDR3 bases: TGTGCCAGTAGTAAACGACTAGCGGCTAGCACAGATACGCAGTATTTT.

The chain employs TRBV6-5 and TRBJ2-7, with TRBD2 matching 11 bases. J was trimmed by 3 bases and V by 0 bases; bases with no gene match: 1. Per the germline V gene, CDR1 is MNHEY and CDR2 is SVGAGI. The CDR3 runs to 15 residues. CDR3 residues: CASSYSTSGVYEQYF. For the CDR3, the DNA is TGTGCCAGCAGTTACTCGACTAGCGGGGTCTACGAGCAGTACTTC.

The rearrangement links TRBV9 to TRBJ2-7; D possibly corresponds to TRBD1 (6 bases). Germline loops: CDR1 SGDLS, CDR2 YYNGEE. The V and J ends lost 4 bases and 1 base respectively, with 24 bases between them. The CDR3 is 18 amino acids. CDR3 DNA sequence: TGTGCCAGCAGCAAACTACCCCAAACCGGACAGCGGTCCTACGAGCAGTACTTC. It codes for CASSKLPQTGQRSYEQYF.

V gene TRBV9 combines with J gene TRBJ2-1; no reliable D call. This CDR3 is built from 14 residues. CDR1 is SGDLS, CDR2 YYNGEE, per germline. V lost 2 bases, J lost 4 bases, and 10 bases lay in between. The CDR3 spells CASSVGWQYNEQFF. The DNA of the CDR3 is TGTGCCAGCAGCGTCGGGTGGCAGTACAATGAGCAGTTCTTC.

This rearrangement joins TRBV7-3 to TRBJ2-3; D remains ambiguous. Germline V gene data show CDR1 as SGHTA and CDR2 as FQGTGA. The CDR3 runs to 14 residues. V lost 0 bases, J lost 2 bases, and 6 bases lay in between. Here the CDR3 reads CASSLTPNTDTQYF. In nucleotides, the CDR3 is TGTGCCAGCAGCTTAACTCCAAACACAGATACGCAGTATTTT.

V and J are TRBV6-5 and TRBJ1-2, with D hard to call. The germline CDR1 and CDR2 sequences are MNHEY and SVGAGI. Trimming shortened V by 4 bases and J by 4 bases, and 10 bases separated the two germline ends. This CDR3 is 13 amino acids long. The CDR3 sequence: CASSSLVSYGYTF. The DNA for the CDR3 is TGTGCCAGCAGTTCTCTCGTCAGCTATGGCTACACCTTC.

V gene TRBV19 combines with J gene TRBJ1-2; TRBD1 matches 8 bases. The junction had 7 bases not matched to a gene; V was cut back by 6 bases and J by 4 bases. CDR1 is LNHDA, CDR2 SQIVND, per germline (reference sequence). The CDR3 extends over 14 amino acids. CDR3: CASSQAGTGYGYTF. In DNA, the CDR3 is TGTGCCAGTAGCCAGGCCGGGACAGGCTATGGCTACACCTTC.

The chain joins TRBV2 to TRBJ1-2; TRBD1 matches 9 bases. Germline V gene lookup returns CDR1 SNHLY and CDR2 FYNNEI. The CDR3 is 18 amino acids. With 4 bases clipped from V and 6 bases from J, the junction kept 18 bases outside the gene matches. The CDR3 coding sequence is TGTGCCAGCAGTGGGACTCGTTCGGGCACAGGGGGCAAGGATGGCTACACCTTC. Translated, it gives CASSGTRSGTGGKDGYTF. Full variable domain (remainder filled in from reference TRBV2 and TRBJ1-2): EPEVTQTPSHQVTQMGQEVILRCVPISNHLYFYWYRQILGQKVEFLVSFYNNEISEKSEIFDDQFSVERPDGSNFTLKIRSTKLEDSAMYFCASSGTRSGTGGKDGYTFGSGTRLTVV.

This chain connects TRBV4-3 to TRBJ2-1, with D possibly TRBD2 on 5 matching bases. The V gene's germline CDR1 is LGHNA and CDR2 YSLEER. The CDR3 has 15 amino acids. The germline V and J ends were trimmed by 3 bases and 4 bases, with 13 bases remaining between them. The CDR3 DNA follows: TGCGCCAGCAGCCACCGCGCGGGTCCTTACAATGAGCAGTTCTTC. Translated, it gives CASSHRAGPYNEQFF.

V is TRBV2 and J is TRBJ2-1; 8 nucleotides align to TRBD2. The V gene end was trimmed by 10 bases and the J gene end by 7 bases; junction bases not matched to a gene: 9. In germline, CDR1 is SNHLY, CDR2 FYNNEI. The CDR3 consists of 13 residues. Written as DNA, the CDR3 is TGTGCCACCACAATCTCTAGCGGGAATGAGCAGTTCTTC. This gives the protein CATTISSGNEQFF. The full variable domain, in which reference TRBV2 and TRBJ2-1 provide the parts outside the CDR3, is EPEVTQTPSHQVTQMGQEVILRCVPISNHLYFYWYRQILGQKVEFLVSFYNNEISEKSEIFDDQFSVERPDGSNFTLKIRSTKLEDSAMYFCATTISSGNEQFFGPGTRLTVL.